Sequencing of this T cell receptor (beta chain) was carried out in a study of human T cells and chemical hapten exposure. The study's findings and limits: Among expanded TCRs, significantly more large CDR3 similarity clusters formed than among controls.

In the authors' workflow: From roughly 23,000 to 700,000 TCRs were found per sample, with a median of approximately 96,000. TCRdb analysed the RACE reads with MiXCR anew, one entry per CDR3 protein. TCRdb's processing, not the authors' own work, is the source of the V and J calls. The sample lists 360,000 or so distinct CDR3 sequences, more than 5% occurring once. This clonotype has a handful of counts. Its antigen remains unknown. Time point specified: patch test 2, 6 weeks after DPC sensitization. As for treatment: therapeutic diphenylcyclopropenone sensitization with weekly scalp DPC. Donation of samples came from alopecia patients who were 18 to 70 years old and suitable for DPC. The authors' total RNA extraction used unfractionated whole blood. CDR1 and CDR2 from the germline V gene are ENHRY and SYGVKD. The CDR3 loop spans 17 amino acids. The V and J ends lost 3 bases and 5 bases, in that order; junction bases with no gene match: 15.

Specimen: whole blood, collected in connection with sensitization to the hapten diphenylcyclopropenone (DPC). The TCR sequence derives from a woman aged 18-35 years with alopecia areata. Some clones in this sample may be carry-over from other donors' samples. This chain links TRBV10-3 with TRBJ1-2, with 7 positions matching TRBD1. The CDR3: CAISDRGVDRARYGYTF. The CDR3 DNA is TGTGCCATCAGTGATCGGGGGGTTGACAGGGCAAGATATGGCTACACCTTC.